This T cell receptor (beta chain) was captured by sequencing in a study of cytomegalovirus exposure and HLA in healthy donors. Points from the study as a whole: Reports state that TCR beta sequences accurately predicted most subjects' HLA-A and HLA-B alleles.

The germline V gene encodes CDR1 MNHNS and CDR2 SASEGT. The V and J ends lost 4 bases and 7 bases, in that order; junction bases with no gene match: 6. There are 13 residues in the CDR3. PCR amplification relied on 60 Vbeta primers (plus 13 Jbeta primers). Data came from immunoSEQ multiplex PCR; TCRdb stores just in-frame clones and leaves some out. In the table there are some 140,000 clones, approximately 80% of which are singletons. Comment on this clone: Its target is unknown.

The rearrangement joins TRBV6-1 to TRBJ1-1, with TRBD1 identical over 7 bases. This TCR came from a woman in her thirties or forties in good health and CMV-seronegative. Specimen: PBMCs. Here the CDR3 reads CASSVTWDSEAFF. The CDR3 DNA is TGTGCCAGCAGTGTAACTTGGGACAGTGAAGCTTTCTTT.